This TCR beta chain was profiled in a study of T cell repertoires in cytomegalovirus infection (dated by TCRdb to the late 2010s). Study-wide context: Peptide stimulations targeted recently identified HLA-C-restricted CMV epitopes, whose presentation resists viral immunomodulation, together with well-studied HLA-B-restricted epitopes. Donor HLA type was relevant to the analysis, because carriage of CMV infection together with the matching HLA type was indicated by public TCR beta signatures. The paper's findings and limits, for the study overall: In both this cohort and an independent cohort of under 450 donors, the cumulative frequency of public TCR beta family members distinguished carriers of CMV infection plus the relevant HLA type. The ex vivo response was dominated by HLA-C-restricted CMV-specific TCR beta clonotypes, and the single most frequent clonotype in two of eight donors was supplied by these HLA-C-restricted clonotypes.

Sequenced using an Illumina HiSeq 1500. TCRdb trimmed the raw reads at Q25, called clones with MiXCR and kept productive beta chains. Each entry merges the rows of one CDR3 protein and shows their most common DNA and genes. This sample comprises roughly 80,000 distinct CDR3 sequences, more than 20% of them detected only once. 50% of the sample goes to the ten largest clones. The treatment or condition label corresponds to: in vitro stimulation with specific CMV peptide epitopes to enrich CMV-specific T cells. This clonotype was detected only a few times. Its target antigen remains unknown. Per-base qualities were not stored, and no clone one base away is much larger. V is pruned by 5 bases and J by 3 bases, leaving 4 bases of the junction without a gene match. CDR1 and CDR2 (SGHKS, YYEKEE) derive from the germline V gene (reference sequence). The CDR3 holds 13 amino acids from the cysteine to the phenylalanine. Just CDR3 DNA is preserved here, 39 bases in frame from base 1.

This TCR derives from a human donor in good health (CMV status not recorded). Some clones in this sample may be carry-over from other donors' samples. Here the sequenced sample was CD8+ T cells from cultured PBMCs, taken from culture after CMV antigen stimulation. The sequence links TRBV5-5 to TRBJ1-2, and TRBD1 matches 7 of the central bases. The DNA reads as follows: TGTGCCAGCAGACTTACAGGGGACTATGGCTACACCTTC. It translates as CASRLTGDYGYTF.